This TCR beta chain was captured by sequencing in a study of T-cell memory formation after mild COVID-19. Study-level points and caveats: Clones that shrank (day 15 to 85) were balanced CD4/CD8, whereas later expanders leaned CD4+. CD4+ contracting clones were mainly CM and EM; CD8+ ones, EMRA.

V shed 2 bases and J 2 bases; nucleotides not matched to a gene: 8. Per germline, CDR1 SGHDT and CDR2 YYEEEE. The CDR3 totals 17 residues. Comment on this clonotype: The antigen is unknown.

TCRdb re-called the 5' RACE reads through MiXCR, storing one row per CDR3 protein. This table has around 340,000 distinct CDR3 sequences, approximately 15% appearing once. This TCR derives from a man between 18 and 29 years old who had mild COVID-19 (a few samples of this study predate the infection). Cell type and time point are not known. The sequenced sample was PBMCs or a T cell subset sorted from them (not recorded which). The chain combines TRBV5-6 with TRBJ2-1; 9 bases are shared with TRBD1. The CDR3 loop reads CASSFNRGQETYNEQFF. As DNA, the CDR3 is TGTGCCAGCAGCTTCAACAGGGGGCAAGAAACCTACAATGAGCAGTTCTTC.